Each of the 22 T cell receptor beta chains below was sequenced from the same sample in a study of T cell responses to AZD1222 COVID-19 vaccine. Repertoires were generated with immunoSEQ multiplex PCR, while TCRdb's copy carries only in-frame clones and drops some. The sample has about 200,000 clones, 80% to 95% seen once. The sample in question was peripheral blood, obtained 28 days after the second AZD1222 dose. The receptors were gathered from an adult who received the AZD1222 COVID-19 vaccine.

The V and J genes are TRBV2 and TRBJ1-1, with D maybe TRBD1 (6 bases). V lost 6 bases and J 4 bases, leaving 15 bases between the germline ends. CDR3 length equals 14 residues. CDR1 and CDR2 from the germline V gene are SNHLY and FYNNEI. The CDR3 coding sequence is TGTGCCAGCAGGGAACAGGGTAGAGGCACTGAAGCTTTCTTT. Residues: CASREQGRGTEAFF.

J is TRBJ2-2 and V is TRBV9; the D is unclear. Trimming took off 4 bases at V and 8 bases at J, with 12 bases between the two ends. CDR3 size: 13 residues. Germline CDR1 SGDLS, CDR2 YYNGEE. CDR3 residues: CASSLTIPGELFF. CDR3 bases: TGTGCCAGCAGCCTCACTATCCCGGGGGAGCTGTTTTTT.

The chain recombines TRBV20-1 with TRBJ2-7, with D perhaps assigned TRBD1 or TRBD2 (5 bases each). Trimming took 3 bases from V and 2 from J, leaving 11 bases between them. The V gene's germline CDR1 is DFQATT and CDR2 SNEGSKA (reference sequence). The CDR3 spans 13 residues. The CDR3 spells CSASPGAPYEQYF. CDR3 coding DNA: TGCAGTGCTAGTCCCGGGGCCCCCTACGAGCAGTACTTC.

This clone has a handful of counts. The chain employs TRBV19 and TRBJ1-3, with 8 bases aligning to TRBD1. This CDR3 spans 14 amino acids. Germline V gene lookup returns CDR1 LNHDA and CDR2 SQIVND (reference sequence). The V gene end was trimmed by 5 bases and the J gene end by 7 bases; junction bases not matched to a gene: 7. As DNA, the CDR3 is TGTGCCAGTAGTTTCCGGACAGGGAGGAACACCATATATTTT. Translated, it gives CASSFRTGRNTIYF.

This chain uses TRBV7-2 with TRBJ2-5; D may be TRBD1 (5 bases). This CDR3 spans 14 amino acids. The germline V gene has CDR1 SGHTA and CDR2 FQGNSA. With 2 bases removed from V and 5 bases from J, the gap between germline ends came to 12 bases. Written as DNA, the CDR3 is TGTGCCAGCAGCTTAAATGCAGGGTTGGAGACCCAGTACTTC. Its translation: CASSLNAGLETQYF.

This CDR3 is CASSQMTVPYYGYTF. The DNA for the CDR3 is TGTGCCAGCAGCCAAATGACAGTCCCCTACTATGGCTACACCTTC. The V gene is TRBV14, the J gene TRBJ1-2; possible D gene TRBD1, 5 bases. Germline CDR1 and CDR2: SGHDN and FVKESK. This CDR3 region has 15 residues. The ends were cut back, 2 bases at V and 3 bases at J, with 13 bases in the middle.

This chain joins TRBV28 and TRBJ2-2, with D perhaps matching TRBD1 (6 bases). The CDR3 has 14 amino acids. Germline loops: CDR1 MDHEN, CDR2 SYDVKM. The ends were cut back, 5 bases at V and 4 bases at J, with 11 bases in the middle. CDR3 protein: CASSRGQSTGELFF. The CDR3 DNA is TGTGCCAGCAGTCGGGGACAAAGCACCGGGGAGCTGTTTTTT.

CDR3 DNA: TGCGCCAGCAGCTTCGCCTTACTAGCGGGGGGGATAGATACGCAGTATTTT. Translating gives CASSFALLAGGIDTQYF. V usage is TRBV5-1 and J usage is TRBJ2-3, with TRBD2 identical over 13 bases. Germline CDR1 and CDR2: SGHRS and YFSETQ. The CDR3 length is 17 residues. The V and J ends lost 2 bases and 5 bases, in that order; junction bases with no gene match: 8.

The chain joins TRBV29-1 to TRBJ2-7, with D unresolved. Per germline, CDR1 SQVTM and CDR2 ANQGSEA. The CDR3 is 10 amino acids. Trimming removed 6 bases from V and 4 bases from J, with 7 bases in between. The CDR3 region is CSVGPYEQYF. DNA of the CDR3: TGCAGCGTAGGGCCATACGAGCAGTACTTC.

CDR3 protein: CASSFLGQGIDEQFF. CDR3 nucleotide sequence: TGCGCCAGCAGCTTTCTGGGACAGGGCATCGATGAGCAGTTCTTC. This rearrangement joins TRBV5-1 to TRBJ2-1, with 9 bases aligning to TRBD1. There are 15 residues in the CDR3. With 2 bases clipped from V and 8 bases from J, the junction kept 8 bases outside the gene matches. From germline, CDR1 is SGHRS and CDR2 YFSETQ.

V and J are TRBV2 and TRBJ2-2; D gene uncertain. The CDR3 contains 13 residues. Trimming removed 7 bases from V and 1 base from J, with 7 bases in between. CDR1 SNHLY and CDR2 FYNNEI come from the germline V gene. DNA of the CDR3: TGTGCCAGCACAGAGATGAACACCGGGGAGCTGTTTTTT. Its protein is CASTEMNTGELFF.

This clone turned up a few times. The V call is TRBV3-1 (or the pseudogene TRBV3-2), the J call TRBJ1-3; D might be TRBD1 (5 bases). The CDR3 sequence is 17 residues long. The ends were cut back, 2 bases at V and 0 bases at J, with 14 bases in the middle. CDR1 is LGHDT and CDR2 is YNNKEL in the germline V gene (reference sequence). CDR3 amino acids: CASSQFRDGNSGNTIYF. The CDR3 region has the DNA TGTGCCAGCAGCCAATTCCGGGACGGCAACTCTGGAAACACCATATATTTT.

The gene calls are TRBV12-5 and TRBJ2-7; 8 positions agree with TRBD1. Trimming at V came to 7 bases and at J to 2 bases, leaving 7 bases not matched to a gene. The CDR3 contains 14 residues. Germline CDR1 reads LGHNT; CDR2 reads FRNRAP. The CDR3 sequence is CASVQGAPPYEQYF. CDR3 bases: TGTGCTAGTGTTCAGGGGGCACCACCCTACGAGCAGTACTTC.

This chain uses TRBV10-3 with TRBJ1-3; unclear D gene. V lost 4 bases, J lost 4 bases, and 14 bases lay in between. CDR3 length: 15 amino acids. Germline V CDR1 and CDR2: ENHRY, SYGVKD. In DNA form, the CDR3 reads TGTGCCATCAGTGGTAGCATCCTGGGGGGAAACACCATATATTTT. This codes for CAISGSILGGNTIYF.

The chain combines TRBV9 with TRBJ2-3; D not certain. The CDR3 loop spans 17 amino acids. CDR1 and CDR2 from the germline V gene are SGDLS and YYNGEE. The ends were cut back, 0 bases at V and 0 bases at J, with 14 bases in the middle. As DNA, the CDR3 is TGTGCCAGCAGCGTAGGGGCCGCAGGAACTAGCACAGATACGCAGTATTTT. This gives the protein CASSVGAAGTSTDTQYF. Together with reference TRBV9 and TRBJ2-3, the CDR3 gives the full variable domain: DSGVTQTPKHLITATGQRVTLRCSPRSGDLSVYWYQQSLDQGLQFLIQYYNGEERAKGNILERFSAQQFPDLHSELNLSSLELGDSALYFCASSVGAAGTSTDTQYFGPGTRLTVL.

V is TRBV6-2 or TRBV6-3 and J is TRBJ1-5; D ambiguous. V was cut by 8 bases and J by 2 bases, with 10 bases left in between. Germline V lookup: CDR1 MNHEY, CDR2 SVGEGT. The CDR3 length is 13 residues. CDR3 loop: CASRRVRNQPQHF. CDR3 DNA: TGTGCCAGCCGCCGGGTCCGCAATCAGCCCCAGCATTTT.

In this sample, this clone turned up once. The rearrangement uses TRBV5-1 and TRBJ2-3, with 8 bases that match TRBD2. V was clipped by 3 bases and J by 2 bases; unmatched bases: 5. Looked up from germline, CDR1 is SGHRS and CDR2 is YFSETQ. This CDR3 has 15 residues. The CDR3 spells CASSWVAGTTDTQYF. The CDR3 DNA is TGCGCCAGCAGCTGGGTAGCGGGGACCACAGATACGCAGTATTTT.

The chain uses TRBV7-9 and TRBJ1-6; tentative D call: TRBD1 (6 bases). Trimming removed 4 bases at V and 5 bases at J, with 18 bases between. Germline V gene sequence: CDR1 SEHNR, CDR2 FQNEAQ (reference sequence). The CDR3 extends over 17 amino acids. The CDR3 sequence is CASSSPSGALNNSPLHF. The CDR3 region has the DNA TGTGCCAGCAGCTCCCCGTCGGGGGCGCTTAATAATTCACCCCTCCACTTT.

There are a few counts of this clone. The chain recombines TRBV10-2 with TRBJ1-1; 10 bases are shared with TRBD1. In germline, CDR1 is WSHSY, CDR2 SAAADI. Germline trimming cut 3 bases from V and 5 bases from J; bases unmatched to any gene: 9. This CDR3 is 16 amino acids long. The CDR3 protein is CASSDPGTGEGTEAFF. Written as DNA, the CDR3 is TGCGCCAGCAGTGACCCCGGGACAGGGGAGGGGACTGAAGCTTTCTTT.

This chain joins TRBV19 and TRBJ1-5, with D hard to call. This CDR3 region has 14 residues. Per the germline V gene, CDR1 is LNHDA and CDR2 is SQIVND (reference sequence). Trimming shortened V by 10 bases and J by 1 base, and 14 bases separated the two germline ends. The CDR3 DNA reads TGTGCCACTGCGGGCCAGGACAGCAATCAGCCCCAGCATTTT. Translating it yields CATAGQDSNQPQHF.

The CDR3 loop reads CASSQHGAGDYGYTF. The CDR3 DNA is TGTGCCAGCAGTCAACACGGTGCAGGGGACTATGGCTACACCTTC. The chain is built from TRBV28 and TRBJ1-2; D perhaps matches TRBD1 (6 bases). The CDR3 runs to 15 residues. Germline V lookup: CDR1 MDHEN, CDR2 SYDVKM. V was trimmed by 5 bases and J by 3 bases, leaving 16 bases between them.

CDR3 in amino acids: CASSLLNPNEQFF. DNA for the CDR3: TGTGCCAGCAGCCTTTTAAACCCCAATGAGCAGTTCTTC. The chain uses TRBV3-1 (or the pseudogene TRBV3-2) and TRBJ2-1, with unresolved D. The V gene lost 4 bases and the J gene lost 6 bases, with 10 bases spanning the gap. Germline-derived CDR1 and CDR2 are LGHDT and YNNKEL (reference sequence). CDR3 length equals 13 residues.